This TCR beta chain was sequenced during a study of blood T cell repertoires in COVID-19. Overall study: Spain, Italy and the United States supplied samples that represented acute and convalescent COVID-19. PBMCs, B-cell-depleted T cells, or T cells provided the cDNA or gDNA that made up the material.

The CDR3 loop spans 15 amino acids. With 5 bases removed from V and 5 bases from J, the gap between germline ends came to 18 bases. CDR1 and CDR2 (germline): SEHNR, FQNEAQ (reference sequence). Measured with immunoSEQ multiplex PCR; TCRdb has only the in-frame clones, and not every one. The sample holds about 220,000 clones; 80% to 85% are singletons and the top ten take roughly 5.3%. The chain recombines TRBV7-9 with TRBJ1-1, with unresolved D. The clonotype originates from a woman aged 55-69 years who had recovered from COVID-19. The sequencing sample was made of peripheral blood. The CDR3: CASSTYGGRETEAFF. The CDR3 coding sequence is TGTGCCAGCAGCACCTATGGAGGGAGGGAGACTGAAGCTTTCTTT.